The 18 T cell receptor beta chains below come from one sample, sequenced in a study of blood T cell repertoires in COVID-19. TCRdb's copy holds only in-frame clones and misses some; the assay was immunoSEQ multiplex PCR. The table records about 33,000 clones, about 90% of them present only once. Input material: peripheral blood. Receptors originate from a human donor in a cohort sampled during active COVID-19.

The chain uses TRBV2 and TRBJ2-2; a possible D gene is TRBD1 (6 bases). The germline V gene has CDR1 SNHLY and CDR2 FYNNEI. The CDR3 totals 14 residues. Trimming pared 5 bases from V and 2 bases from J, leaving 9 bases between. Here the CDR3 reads CASSPGVNTGELFF. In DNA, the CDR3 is TGTGCCAGCAGTCCAGGGGTTAACACCGGGGAGCTGTTTTTT. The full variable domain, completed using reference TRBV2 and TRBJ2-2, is EPEVTQTPSHQVTQMGQEVILRCVPISNHLYFYWYRQILGQKVEFLVSFYNNEISEKSEIFDDQFSVERPDGSNFTLKIRSTKLEDSAMYFCASSPGVNTGELFFGEGSRLTVL.

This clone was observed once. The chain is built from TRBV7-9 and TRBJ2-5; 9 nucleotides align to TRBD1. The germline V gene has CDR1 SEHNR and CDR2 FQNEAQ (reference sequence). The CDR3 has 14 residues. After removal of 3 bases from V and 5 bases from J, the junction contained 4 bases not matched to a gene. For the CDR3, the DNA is TGTGCCAGCAGCTTTAGGACAGGGGCCGAGACCCAGTACTTC. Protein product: CASSFRTGAETQYF.

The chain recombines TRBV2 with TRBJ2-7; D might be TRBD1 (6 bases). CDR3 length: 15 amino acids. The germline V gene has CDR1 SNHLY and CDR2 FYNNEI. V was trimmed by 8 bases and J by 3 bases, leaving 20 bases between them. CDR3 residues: CASRPHGQSNYEQYF. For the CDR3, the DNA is TGTGCCAGCCGACCCCATGGACAGAGTAACTACGAGCAGTACTTC.

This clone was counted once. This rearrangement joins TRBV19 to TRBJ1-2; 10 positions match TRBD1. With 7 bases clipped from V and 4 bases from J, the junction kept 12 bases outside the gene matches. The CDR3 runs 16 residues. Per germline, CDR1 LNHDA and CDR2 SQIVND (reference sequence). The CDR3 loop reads CASTPGTGASRYGYTF. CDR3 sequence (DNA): TGTGCCAGTACCCCCGGGACAGGGGCGTCTCGCTATGGCTACACCTTC.

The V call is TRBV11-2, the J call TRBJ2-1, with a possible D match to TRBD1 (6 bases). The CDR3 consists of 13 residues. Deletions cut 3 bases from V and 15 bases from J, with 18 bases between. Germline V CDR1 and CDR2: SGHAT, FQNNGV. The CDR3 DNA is TGTGCCAGCAGCTTGAATTGGGGGCCCGTCTTGTTCTTC. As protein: CASSLNWGPVLFF. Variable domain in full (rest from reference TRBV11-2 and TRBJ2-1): EAGVAQSPRYKIIEKRQSVAFWCNPISGHATLYWYQQILGQGPKLLIQFQNNGVVDDSQLPKDRFSAERLKGVDSTLKIQPAKLEDSAVYLCASSLNWGPVLFFGPGTRLTVL.

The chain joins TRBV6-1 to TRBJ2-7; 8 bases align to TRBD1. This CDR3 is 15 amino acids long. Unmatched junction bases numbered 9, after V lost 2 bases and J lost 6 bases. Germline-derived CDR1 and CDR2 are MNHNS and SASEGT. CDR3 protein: CASSEWFRGQVEQYF. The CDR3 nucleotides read TGTGCCAGCAGTGAATGGTTCAGGGGGCAGGTCGAGCAGTACTTC.

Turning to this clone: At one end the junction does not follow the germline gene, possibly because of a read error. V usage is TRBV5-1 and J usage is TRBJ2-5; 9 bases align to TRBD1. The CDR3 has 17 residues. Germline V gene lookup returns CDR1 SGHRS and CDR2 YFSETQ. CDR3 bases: TGCGCCAGCAGCTCAATGACAGGGGGTGGGCACCAAGGGACCCAGTACTTC. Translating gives CASSSMTGGGHQGTQYF. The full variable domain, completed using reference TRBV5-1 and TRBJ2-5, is KAGVTQTPRYLIKTRGQQVTLSCSPISGHRSVSWYQQTPGQGLQFLFEYFSETQRNKGNFPGRFSGRQFSNSRSEMNVSTLELGDSALYLCASSSMTGGGHQGTQYFGPGTRLLVL.

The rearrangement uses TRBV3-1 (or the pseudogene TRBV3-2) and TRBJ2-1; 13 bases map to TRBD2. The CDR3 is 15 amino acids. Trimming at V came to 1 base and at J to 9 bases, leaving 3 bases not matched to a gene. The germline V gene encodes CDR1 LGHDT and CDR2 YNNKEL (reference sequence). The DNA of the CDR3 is TGTGCCAGCAGCCAAGGACTAGCGGGAGGCGGTGAGCAGTTCTTC. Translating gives CASSQGLAGGGEQFF.

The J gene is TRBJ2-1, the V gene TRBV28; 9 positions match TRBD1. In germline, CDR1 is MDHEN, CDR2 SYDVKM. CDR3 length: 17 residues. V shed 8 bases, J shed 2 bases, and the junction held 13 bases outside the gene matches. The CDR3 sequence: CASRDRDYTATYNEQFF. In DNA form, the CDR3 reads TGTGCCAGCCGGGACAGGGACTATACCGCGACCTACAATGAGCAGTTCTTC.

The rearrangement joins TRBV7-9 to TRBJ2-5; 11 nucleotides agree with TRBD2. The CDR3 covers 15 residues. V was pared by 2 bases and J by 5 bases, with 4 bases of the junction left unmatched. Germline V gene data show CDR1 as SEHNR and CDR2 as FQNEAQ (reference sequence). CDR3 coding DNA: TGTGCCAGCAGCTTACGGGCTAGCGGGGGGGAGACCCAGTACTTC. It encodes CASSLRASGGETQYF.

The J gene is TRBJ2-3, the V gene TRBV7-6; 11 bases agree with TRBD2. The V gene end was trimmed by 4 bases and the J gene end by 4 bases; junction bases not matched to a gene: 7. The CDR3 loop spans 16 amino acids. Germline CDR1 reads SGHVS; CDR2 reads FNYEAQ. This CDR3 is CASSSLAGGRSDTQYF. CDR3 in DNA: TGTGCCAGCAGCTCTTTAGCGGGGGGGCGGTCAGATACGCAGTATTTT. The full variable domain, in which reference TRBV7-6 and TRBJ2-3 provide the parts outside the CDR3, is GAGVSQSPRYKVTKRGQDVALRCDPISGHVSLYWYRQALGQGPEFLTYFNYEAQQDKSGLPNDRFSAERPEGSISTLTIQRTEQRDSAMYRCASSSLAGGRSDTQYFGPGTRLTVL.

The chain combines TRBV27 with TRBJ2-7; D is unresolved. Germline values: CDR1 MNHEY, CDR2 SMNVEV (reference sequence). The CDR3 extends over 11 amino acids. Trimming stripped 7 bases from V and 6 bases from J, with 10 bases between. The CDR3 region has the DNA TGTGCCAGCACCCAGGCTGGCGAGCAGTACTTC. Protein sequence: CASTQAGEQYF.

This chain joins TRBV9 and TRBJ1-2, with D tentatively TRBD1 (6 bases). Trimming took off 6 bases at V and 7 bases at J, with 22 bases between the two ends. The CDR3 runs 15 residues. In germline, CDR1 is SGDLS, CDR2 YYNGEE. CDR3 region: CASTPRGGEGIGYTF. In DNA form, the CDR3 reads TGTGCCAGCACCCCACGGGGGGGCGAAGGAATTGGCTACACCTTC.

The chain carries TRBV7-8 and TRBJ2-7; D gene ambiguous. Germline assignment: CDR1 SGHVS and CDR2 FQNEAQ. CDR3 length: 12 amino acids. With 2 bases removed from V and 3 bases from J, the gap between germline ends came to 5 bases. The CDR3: CASSLSGYEQYF. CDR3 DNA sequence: TGTGCCAGCAGCTTATCGGGCTACGAGCAGTACTTC.

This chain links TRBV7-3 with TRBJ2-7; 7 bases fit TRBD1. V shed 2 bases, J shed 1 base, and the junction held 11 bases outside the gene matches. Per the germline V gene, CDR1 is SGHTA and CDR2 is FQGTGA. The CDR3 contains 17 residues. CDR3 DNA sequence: TGTGCCAGCAGCTTAGGGTCACAGGGGAGTCTTTCCTACGAGCAGTACTTC. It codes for CASSLGSQGSLSYEQYF. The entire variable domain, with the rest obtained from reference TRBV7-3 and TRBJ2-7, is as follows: GAGVSQTPSNKVTEKGKYVELRCDPISGHTALYWYRQSLGQGPEFLIYFQGTGAADDSGLPNDRFFAVRPEGSVSTLKIQRTERGDSAVYLCASSLGSQGSLSYEQYFGPGTRLTVT.

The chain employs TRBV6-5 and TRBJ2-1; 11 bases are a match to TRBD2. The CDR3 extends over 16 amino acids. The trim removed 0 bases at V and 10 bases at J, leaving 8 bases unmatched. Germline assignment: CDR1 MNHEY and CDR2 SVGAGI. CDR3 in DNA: TGTGCCAGCAGTTACTCGAAGGGACTAGCGGCCGTCGAGCAGTTCTTC. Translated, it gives CASSYSKGLAAVEQFF.

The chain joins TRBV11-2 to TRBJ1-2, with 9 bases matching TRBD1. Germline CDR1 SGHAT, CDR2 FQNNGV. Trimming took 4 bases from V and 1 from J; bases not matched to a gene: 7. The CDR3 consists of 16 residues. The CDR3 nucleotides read TGTGCCAGCAGCTCGGACAGGGGCGTTAATAACTATGGCTACACCTTC. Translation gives CASSSDRGVNNYGYTF.

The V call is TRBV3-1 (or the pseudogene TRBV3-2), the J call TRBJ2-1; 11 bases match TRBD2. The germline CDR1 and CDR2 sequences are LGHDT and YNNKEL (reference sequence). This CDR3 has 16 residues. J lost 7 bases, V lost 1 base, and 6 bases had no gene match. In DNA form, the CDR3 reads TGTGCCAGCAGCCAAGTCAGCCCTAGCGGGGGGAATGAGCAGTTCTTC. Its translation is CASSQVSPSGGNEQFF.